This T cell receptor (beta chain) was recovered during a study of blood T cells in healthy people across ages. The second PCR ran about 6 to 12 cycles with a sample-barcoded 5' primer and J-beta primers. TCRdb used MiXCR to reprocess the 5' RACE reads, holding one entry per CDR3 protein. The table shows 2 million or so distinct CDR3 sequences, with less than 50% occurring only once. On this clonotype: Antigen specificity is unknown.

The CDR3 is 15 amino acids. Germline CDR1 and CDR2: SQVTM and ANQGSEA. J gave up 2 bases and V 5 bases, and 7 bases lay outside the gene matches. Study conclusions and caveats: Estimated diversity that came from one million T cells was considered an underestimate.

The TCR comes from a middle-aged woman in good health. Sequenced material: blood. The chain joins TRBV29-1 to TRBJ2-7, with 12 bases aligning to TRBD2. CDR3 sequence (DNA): TGCAGCGTTACGCCCAGACTAGCGGGAGCCTACGAGCAGTACTTC. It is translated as CSVTPRLAGAYEQYF.